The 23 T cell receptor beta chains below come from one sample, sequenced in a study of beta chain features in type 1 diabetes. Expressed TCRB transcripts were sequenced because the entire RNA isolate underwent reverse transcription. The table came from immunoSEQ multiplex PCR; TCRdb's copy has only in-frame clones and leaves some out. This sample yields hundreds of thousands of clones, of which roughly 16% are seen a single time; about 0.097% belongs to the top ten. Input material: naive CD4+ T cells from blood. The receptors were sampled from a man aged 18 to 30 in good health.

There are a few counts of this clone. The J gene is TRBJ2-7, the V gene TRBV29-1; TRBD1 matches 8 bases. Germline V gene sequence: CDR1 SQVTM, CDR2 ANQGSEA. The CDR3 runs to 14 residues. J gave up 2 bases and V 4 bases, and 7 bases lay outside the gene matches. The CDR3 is CSVVGQGGTYEQYF. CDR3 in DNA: TGCAGCGTTGTAGGACAGGGAGGTACCTACGAGCAGTACTTC.

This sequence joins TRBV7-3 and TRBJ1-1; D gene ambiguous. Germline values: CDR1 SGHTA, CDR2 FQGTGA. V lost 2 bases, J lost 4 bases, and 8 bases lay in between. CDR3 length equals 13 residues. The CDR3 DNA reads TGTGCCAGCAGCTTACGGCAGATCACTGAAGCTTTCTTT. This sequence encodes CASSLRQITEAFF.

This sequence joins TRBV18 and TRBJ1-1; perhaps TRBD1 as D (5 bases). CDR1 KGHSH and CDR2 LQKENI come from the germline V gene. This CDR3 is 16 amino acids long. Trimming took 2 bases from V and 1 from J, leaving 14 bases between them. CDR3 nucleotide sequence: TGTGCCAGCTCACCAATACCGGGACCGCCGAACACTGAAGCTTTCTTT. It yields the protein CASSPIPGPPNTEAFF. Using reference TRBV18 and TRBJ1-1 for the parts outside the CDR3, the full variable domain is NAGVMQNPRHLVRRRGQEARLRCSPMKGHSHVYWYRQLPEEGLKFMVYLQKENIIDESGMPKERFSAEFPKEGPSILRIQQVVRGDSAAYFCASSPIPGPPNTEAFFGQGTRLTVV.

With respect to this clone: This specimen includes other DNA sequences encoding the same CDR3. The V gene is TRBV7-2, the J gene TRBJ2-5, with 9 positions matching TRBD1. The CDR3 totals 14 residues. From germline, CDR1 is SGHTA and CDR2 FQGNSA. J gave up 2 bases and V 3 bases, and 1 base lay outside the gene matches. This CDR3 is CASSLDRGQETQYF. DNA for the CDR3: TGTGCCAGCAGCTTGGACAGGGGACAAGAGACCCAGTACTTC.

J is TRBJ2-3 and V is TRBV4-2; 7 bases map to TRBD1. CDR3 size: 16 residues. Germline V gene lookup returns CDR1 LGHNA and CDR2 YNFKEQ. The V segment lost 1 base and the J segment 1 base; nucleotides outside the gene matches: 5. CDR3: CASSQGQGVGTDTQYF. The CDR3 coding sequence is TGTGCCAGCAGCCAAGGACAGGGAGTCGGCACAGATACGCAGTATTTT.

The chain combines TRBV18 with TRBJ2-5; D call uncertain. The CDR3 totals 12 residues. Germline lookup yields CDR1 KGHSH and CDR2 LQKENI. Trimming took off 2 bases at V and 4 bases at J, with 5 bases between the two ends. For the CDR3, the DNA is TGTGCCAGCTCACCAGCGCTAGAGACCCAGTACTTC. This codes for CASSPALETQYF.

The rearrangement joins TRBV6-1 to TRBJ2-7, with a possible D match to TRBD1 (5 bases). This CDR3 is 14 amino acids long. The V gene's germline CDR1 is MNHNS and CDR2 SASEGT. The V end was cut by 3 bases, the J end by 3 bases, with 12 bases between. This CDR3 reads CASSDVYTGYEQYF. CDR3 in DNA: TGTGCCAGCAGTGATGTGTATACAGGCTACGAGCAGTACTTC.

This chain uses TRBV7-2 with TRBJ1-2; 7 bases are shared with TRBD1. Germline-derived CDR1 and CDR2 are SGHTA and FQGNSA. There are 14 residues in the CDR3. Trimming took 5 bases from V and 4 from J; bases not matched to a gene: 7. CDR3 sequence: CASSANTGVYGYTF. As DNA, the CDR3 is TGTGCCAGCAGCGCAAACACAGGGGTCTATGGCTACACCTTC.

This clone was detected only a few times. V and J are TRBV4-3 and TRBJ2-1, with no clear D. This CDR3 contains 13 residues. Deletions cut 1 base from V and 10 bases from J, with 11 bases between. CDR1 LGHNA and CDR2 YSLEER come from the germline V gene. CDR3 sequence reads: CASSQAAGWEQFF. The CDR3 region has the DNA TGCGCCAGCAGCCAAGCCGCAGGTTGGGAGCAGTTCTTC.

The CDR3 loop is CASSSDRRGYTF. CDR3 DNA sequence: TGTGCCAGCAGCTCCGACAGACGAGGATACACCTTC. This chain uses TRBV7-3 with TRBJ1-2; D might be TRBD1 (5 bases). CDR3 size: 12 residues. V was cut by 4 bases and J by 11 bases, with 14 bases left in between. Germline lookup yields CDR1 SGHTA and CDR2 FQGTGA.

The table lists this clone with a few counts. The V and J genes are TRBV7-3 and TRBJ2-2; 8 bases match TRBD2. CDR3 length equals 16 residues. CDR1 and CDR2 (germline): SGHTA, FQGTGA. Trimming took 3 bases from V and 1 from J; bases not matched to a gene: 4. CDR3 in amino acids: CASSFPGLENTGELFF. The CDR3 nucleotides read TGTGCCAGCAGCTTCCCGGGACTAGAGAACACCGGGGAGCTGTTTTTT.

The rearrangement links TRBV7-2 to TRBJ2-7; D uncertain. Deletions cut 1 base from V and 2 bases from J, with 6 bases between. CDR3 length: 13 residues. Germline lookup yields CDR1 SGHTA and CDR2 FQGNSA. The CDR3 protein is CASSLEKTYEQYF. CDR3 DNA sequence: TGTGCCAGCAGCTTAGAAAAGACCTACGAGCAGTACTTC.

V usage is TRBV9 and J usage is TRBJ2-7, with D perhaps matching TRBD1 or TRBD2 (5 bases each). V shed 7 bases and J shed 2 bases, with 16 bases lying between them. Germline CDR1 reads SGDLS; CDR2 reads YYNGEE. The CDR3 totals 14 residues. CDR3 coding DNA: TGTGCCAGCGGTCGTGGGGGATTCACCTACGAGCAGTACTTC. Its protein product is CASGRGGFTYEQYF. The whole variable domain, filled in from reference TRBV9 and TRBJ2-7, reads DSGVTQTPKHLITATGQRVTLRCSPRSGDLSVYWYQQSLDQGLQFLIQYYNGEERAKGNILERFSAQQFPDLHSELNLSSLELGDSALYFCASGRGGFTYEQYFGPGTRLTVT.

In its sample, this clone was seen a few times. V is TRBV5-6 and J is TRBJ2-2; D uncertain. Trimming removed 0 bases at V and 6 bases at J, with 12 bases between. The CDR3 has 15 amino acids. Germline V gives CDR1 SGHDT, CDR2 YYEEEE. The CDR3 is CASSLGLLKAGELFF. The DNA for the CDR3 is TGTGCCAGCAGCTTGGGTCTCCTTAAGGCCGGGGAGCTGTTTTTT.

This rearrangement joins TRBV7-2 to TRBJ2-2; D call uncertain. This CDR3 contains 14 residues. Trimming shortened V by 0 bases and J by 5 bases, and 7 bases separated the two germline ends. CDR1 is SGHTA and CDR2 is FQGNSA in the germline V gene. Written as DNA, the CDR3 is TGTGCCAGCAGCTTAGCGTGGGGAACCGGGGAGCTGTTTTTT. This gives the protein CASSLAWGTGELFF.

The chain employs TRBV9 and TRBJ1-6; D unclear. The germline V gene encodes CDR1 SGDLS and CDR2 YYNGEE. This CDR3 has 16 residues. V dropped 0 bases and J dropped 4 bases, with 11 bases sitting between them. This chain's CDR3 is CASSVALQTYNSPLHF. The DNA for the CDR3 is TGTGCCAGCAGCGTAGCTCTCCAGACGTATAATTCACCCCTCCACTTT. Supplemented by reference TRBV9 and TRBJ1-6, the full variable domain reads DSGVTQTPKHLITATGQRVTLRCSPRSGDLSVYWYQQSLDQGLQFLIQYYNGEERAKGNILERFSAQQFPDLHSELNLSSLELGDSALYFCASSVALQTYNSPLHFGNGTRLTVT.

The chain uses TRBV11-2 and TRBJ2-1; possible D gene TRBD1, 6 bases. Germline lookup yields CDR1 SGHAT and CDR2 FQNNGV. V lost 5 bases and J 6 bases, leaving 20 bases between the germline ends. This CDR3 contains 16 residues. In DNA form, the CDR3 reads TGTGCCAGCAGCCGTTACAGGGTTGGCCCCTTCAATGAGCAGTTCTTC. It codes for CASSRYRVGPFNEQFF.

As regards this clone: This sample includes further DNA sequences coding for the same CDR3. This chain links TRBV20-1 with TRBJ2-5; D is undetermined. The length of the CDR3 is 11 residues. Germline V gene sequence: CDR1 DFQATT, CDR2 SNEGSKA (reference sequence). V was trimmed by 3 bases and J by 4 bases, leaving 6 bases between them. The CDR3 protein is CSARKGETQYF. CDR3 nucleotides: TGCAGTGCTAGGAAGGGAGAGACCCAGTACTTC.

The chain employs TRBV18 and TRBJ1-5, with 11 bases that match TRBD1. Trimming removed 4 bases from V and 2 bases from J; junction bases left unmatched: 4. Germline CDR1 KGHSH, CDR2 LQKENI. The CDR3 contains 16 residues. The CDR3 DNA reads TGTGCCAGCTCACGGACAGGGGGCTTTGGCAATCAGCCCCAGCATTTT. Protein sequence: CASSRTGGFGNQPQHF.

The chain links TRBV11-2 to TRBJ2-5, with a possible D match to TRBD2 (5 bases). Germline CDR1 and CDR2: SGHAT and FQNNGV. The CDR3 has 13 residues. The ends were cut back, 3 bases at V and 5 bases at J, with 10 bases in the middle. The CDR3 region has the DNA TGTGCCAGCAGCTTCCTAGCAAGGGAGACCCAGTACTTC. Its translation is CASSFLARETQYF.

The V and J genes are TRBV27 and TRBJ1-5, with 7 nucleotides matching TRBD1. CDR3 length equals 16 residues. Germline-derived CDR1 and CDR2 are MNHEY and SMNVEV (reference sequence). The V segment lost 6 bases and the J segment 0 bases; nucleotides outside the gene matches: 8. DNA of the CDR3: TGTGCCAGCAGCATACAGGGGAGGTATAGCAATCAGCCCCAGCATTTT. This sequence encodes CASSIQGRYSNQPQHF.

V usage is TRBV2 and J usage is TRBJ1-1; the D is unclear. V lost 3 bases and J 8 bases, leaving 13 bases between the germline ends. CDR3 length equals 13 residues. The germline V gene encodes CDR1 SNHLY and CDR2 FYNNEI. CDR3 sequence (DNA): TGTGCCAGCAGTGATGGACGGTTGCTGGAAGCTTTCTTT. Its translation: CASSDGRLLEAFF.

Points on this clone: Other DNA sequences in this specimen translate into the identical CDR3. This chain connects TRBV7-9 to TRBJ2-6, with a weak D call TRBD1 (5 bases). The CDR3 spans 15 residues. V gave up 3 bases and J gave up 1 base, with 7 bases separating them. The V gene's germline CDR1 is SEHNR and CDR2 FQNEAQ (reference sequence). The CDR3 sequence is CASSFSGSGANVLTF. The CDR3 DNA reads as TGTGCCAGCAGCTTTTCAGGGTCTGGGGCCAACGTCCTGACTTTC.